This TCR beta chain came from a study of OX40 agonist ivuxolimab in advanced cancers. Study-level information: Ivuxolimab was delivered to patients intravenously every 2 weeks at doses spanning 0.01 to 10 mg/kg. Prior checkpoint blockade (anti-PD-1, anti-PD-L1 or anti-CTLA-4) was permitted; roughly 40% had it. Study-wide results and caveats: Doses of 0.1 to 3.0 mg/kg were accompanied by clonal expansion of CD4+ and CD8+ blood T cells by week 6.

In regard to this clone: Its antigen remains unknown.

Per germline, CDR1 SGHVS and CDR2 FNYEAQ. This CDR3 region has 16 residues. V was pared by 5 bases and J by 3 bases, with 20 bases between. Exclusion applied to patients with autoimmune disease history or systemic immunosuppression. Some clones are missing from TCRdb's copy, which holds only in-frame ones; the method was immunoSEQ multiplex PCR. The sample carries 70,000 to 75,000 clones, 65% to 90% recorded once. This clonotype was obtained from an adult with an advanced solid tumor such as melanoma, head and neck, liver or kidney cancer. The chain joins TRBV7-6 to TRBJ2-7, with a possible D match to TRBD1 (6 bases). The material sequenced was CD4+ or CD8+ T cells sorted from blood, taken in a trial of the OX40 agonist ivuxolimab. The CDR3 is CASSPITGKKRYEQYF. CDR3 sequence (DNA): TGTGCCAGCAGCCCCATAACAGGGAAAAAACGCTACGAGCAGTACTTC.